This T cell receptor (beta chain) was recorded in a study of blood T cells in healthy people across ages. Study findings and constraints: Researchers said unsorted PBMCs prevented a conclusive naive versus antigen-experienced comparison. Estimates drawn from one million T cells were deemed to understate diversity.

Details on this clonotype: Antigen unknown.

Every donor contributed approximately 10 milliliters of peripheral blood by blood draw. Germline CDR1 is LGHDT and CDR2 is YNNKEL (reference sequence). Trimming pared 5 bases from V and 7 bases from J, leaving 11 bases between. This CDR3 has 13 amino acids. Sample-barcoded 5' priming and a J-beta primer mix drove a second PCR of roughly 6 to 12 cycles. Each cDNA molecule was tagged by a template-switch adaptor with 12 random nucleotides. MiXCR, run by TCRdb on the 5' RACE reads, gives a single entry per CDR3 protein. Altogether some 780,000 distinct CDR3 sequences are present, 56% being singletons, with the ten largest covering 20% to 30%.

The chain links TRBV3-1 to TRBJ2-2; D gene ambiguous. This receptor was obtained from a man in his forties in good health. The sample taken for sequencing was blood. This CDR3 reads CASSVTLIGELFF. CDR3 in DNA: TGTGCCAGCAGCGTTACTTTAATCGGGGAGCTGTTTTTT.